This section outlines one T cell receptor (beta chain) sequence together with its context. The antigen remains undetermined. V was pared by 1 base and J by 4 bases, with 14 bases between. Germline CDR1 and CDR2: LGHNA and YSLEER. The CDR3 totals 15 residues. This sample's treatment: some 20 received Ad26.COV2.S at low or high dose, single or two shots; roughly five received placebo; per-sample allocation not given. Samples were taken on day 63 after the first vaccine or placebo injection. The data derive from a study of Ad26.COV2.S vaccination and SARS-CoV-2 variants. Sequencing used immunoSEQ multiplex PCR; TCRdb keeps in-frame clones, though not all of them. The sample has 360,000 or so clones, over 75% seen once. Notes on the study in general: Reportedly, after vaccination the spike-specific CD8+ and CD4+ T cell responses displayed substantial breadth.

This sequence originates from a person between 18 and 60 years old who received the Ad26.COV2.S COVID-19 vaccine or a placebo. The input for sequencing was peripheral blood, taken in a trial of Ad26.COV2.S vaccine versus placebo. This rearrangement joins TRBV4-3 to TRBJ2-7; no definite D call. The CDR3 DNA follows: TGCGCCAGCAGCCAAGGGGTAGGCAGCCAATACGAGCAGTACTTC. Protein product: CASSQGVGSQYEQYF.